The 28 T cell receptor beta chains reported below all come from one sample, sequenced in a study of blood T cells in healthy people across ages. Alongside a J-beta primer mix, a sample-barcoded 5' primer served in a second PCR lasting roughly 6 to 11 cycles. TCRdb reprocessed the 5' RACE reads via MiXCR and lists one record per CDR3 protein. Among roughly 800,000 distinct CDR3 sequences listed, about three fifths were seen once. Source material: blood. These TCRs come from a man younger than 40 in good health.

This clonotype was detected only a few times. The rearrangement uses TRBV2 and TRBJ2-7; D is unclear. CDR1 is SNHLY and CDR2 is FYNNEI in the germline V gene. This CDR3 contains 15 residues. V lost 5 bases to trimming and J lost 0 bases, with 14 bases between them. The CDR3 here is CASSPDRQVSYEQYF. CDR3 DNA sequence: TGTGCCAGCAGTCCCGACCGACAAGTCTCCTACGAGCAGTACTTC. Drawing the rest from reference TRBV2 and TRBJ2-7, the complete variable domain is EPEVTQTPSHQVTQMGQEVILRCVPISNHLYFYWYRQILGQKVEFLVSFYNNEISEKSEIFDDQFSVERPDGSNFTLKIRSTKLEDSAMYFCASSPDRQVSYEQYFGPGTRLTVT.

This sequence joins TRBV30 and TRBJ2-7; either TRBD1 or TRBD2 may supply D (5 bases each). Germline V gene data show CDR1 as GTSNPN and CDR2 as SVGIG (reference sequence). V dropped 0 bases and J dropped 5 bases, with 11 bases sitting between them. The CDR3 covers 13 residues. In DNA, the CDR3 is TGTGCCTGGAGTGTACGAGGGGTACACGAGCAGTACTTC. It encodes CAWSVRGVHEQYF. The variable domain in full, completed from reference TRBV30 and TRBJ2-7, reads SQTIHQWPATLVQPVGSPLSLECTVEGTSNPNLYWYRQAAGRGLQLLFYSVGIGQISSEVPQNLSASRPQDRQFILSSKKLLLSDSGFYLCAWSVRGVHEQYFGPGTRLTVT.

This clonotype was counted a few times. This sequence joins TRBV7-2 and TRBJ2-7; D is possibly TRBD2 (6 bases). Near its end, the DNA agrees better with TRBJ2-5, so the J call may be wrong. Germline lookup yields CDR1 SGHTA and CDR2 FQGNSA. The CDR3 is 14 amino acids. CDR3: CASSLMRGEETQYF. CDR3 sequence (DNA): TGTGCCAGCAGCTTAATGCGGGGCGAGGAGACCCAGTACTTC.

The V and J genes are TRBV7-9 and TRBJ1-2; 10 positions match TRBD1. The CDR3 is 16 amino acids. The junction had 14 bases not matched to a gene; V was cut back by 5 bases and J by 8 bases. CDR1 is SEHNR, CDR2 FQNEAQ, per germline (reference sequence). CDR3 residues: CASSRTGTGDLSGYTF. CDR3 in DNA: TGTGCCAGCAGCCGAACCGGGACAGGGGACCTCTCGGGCTACACCTTC.

This clonotype was recorded a few times. The V gene is TRBV27, the J gene TRBJ2-7, with TRBD2 matching over 10 bases. V shed 8 bases, J shed 3 bases, and the junction held 4 bases outside the gene matches. From germline, CDR1 is MNHEY and CDR2 SMNVEV (reference sequence). The CDR3 loop spans 13 amino acids. This chain's CDR3 is CASGSSGSYEQYF. The CDR3 DNA reads as TGTGCCAGCGGGTCTAGCGGGAGCTACGAGCAGTACTTC.

The genes are TRBV20-1 and TRBJ1-5; D gene uncertain. Trimming took off 3 bases at V and 4 bases at J, with 10 bases between the two ends. This CDR3 has 13 amino acids. Germline V lookup: CDR1 DFQATT, CDR2 SNEGSKA (reference sequence). The CDR3 DNA reads TGCAGTGCTAGTTCTTCGGGAAATCAGCCCCAGCATTTT. It specifies CSASSSGNQPQHF.

CDR3 in amino acids: CSARDRDKDYEQYF. DNA for the CDR3: TGCAGTGCTAGAGACCGGGACAAAGACTACGAGCAGTACTTC. The chain combines TRBV20-1 with TRBJ2-4, with D tentatively TRBD1 (6 bases). The DNA end is more similar to TRBJ2-7, so the J call may be wrong. The CDR3 length is 14 residues. CDR1 and CDR2 from the germline V gene are DFQATT and SNEGSKA (reference sequence).

V gene TRBV29-1 combines with J gene TRBJ2-3, with D perhaps matching TRBD2 (6 bases). The CDR3 is 13 residues long. Germline CDR1 SQVTM, CDR2 ANQGSEA. The germline V and J ends were trimmed by 6 bases and 5 bases, with 15 bases remaining between them. Here the CDR3 reads CSVCEDYQDTQYF. CDR3 DNA: TGCAGCGTGTGTGAGGACTATCAAGATACGCAGTATTTT.

The table lists this clonotype with a few counts. The chain joins TRBV7-9 to TRBJ2-7, with a weak D call TRBD1 (6 bases). The CDR3 contains 14 residues. CDR1 is SEHNR, CDR2 FQNEAQ, per germline (reference sequence). The V end was cut by 4 bases, the J end by 5 bases, with 15 bases between. The DNA of the CDR3 is TGTGCCAGCAGCTATAACAGGGAAGTAGACGAGCAGTACTTC. It codes for CASSYNREVDEQYF.

The rearrangement links TRBV9 to TRBJ2-1; D may correspond to TRBD1 or TRBD2 (5 bases each). CDR1 and CDR2 from the germline V gene are SGDLS and YYNGEE. Trimming took 4 bases from V and 7 from J, leaving 18 bases between them. The CDR3 is 15 amino acids. The chain's CDR3 is CASSPRDLLSNEQFF. The CDR3 nucleotides are TGTGCCAGCAGCCCCCGGGACCTCCTATCGAATGAGCAGTTCTTC. The whole variable domain, remainder taken from reference TRBV9 and TRBJ2-1, is DSGVTQTPKHLITATGQRVTLRCSPRSGDLSVYWYQQSLDQGLQFLIQYYNGEERAKGNILERFSAQQFPDLHSELNLSSLELGDSALYFCASSPRDLLSNEQFFGPGTRLTVL.

In nucleotides, the CDR3 is TGTGCCTGGAGCCGCTCTGGGTATCAGCCCCAGCATTTT. Amino acids: CAWSRSGYQPQHF. The genes are TRBV30 and TRBJ1-5; D is unresolved. This CDR3 has 13 residues. Germline CDR1 GTSNPN, CDR2 SVGIG (reference sequence). Trimming removed 3 bases at V and 5 bases at J, with 11 bases between.

The chain couples TRBV20-1 to TRBJ2-1, with TRBD1 matching over 7 bases. The CDR3 spans 12 residues. J was trimmed by 5 bases and V by 5 bases; bases with no gene match: 3. Germline V gene data show CDR1 as DFQATT and CDR2 as SNEGSKA (reference sequence). The CDR3 DNA is TGCAGTGCTTCGACAGGGAACAATGAGCAGTTCTTC. The encoded protein is CSASTGNNEQFF.

The chain couples TRBV11-2 to TRBJ2-3, with D tentatively TRBD2 (5 bases). V gave up 5 bases and J gave up 1 base, with 13 bases separating them. CDR3 length equals 15 residues. In germline, CDR1 is SGHAT, CDR2 FQNNGV. This chain's CDR3 is CASSENRGGTDTQYF. In DNA, the CDR3 is TGTGCCAGCAGCGAAAACCGGGGAGGCACAGATACGCAGTATTTT.

This sequence joins TRBV28 and TRBJ2-4; D assignment may be TRBD1 or TRBD2 (5 bases each). The CDR3 consists of 15 residues. Germline-derived CDR1 and CDR2 are MDHEN and SYDVKM. With 2 bases removed from V and 5 bases from J, the gap between germline ends came to 13 bases. As DNA, the CDR3 is TGTGCCAGCAGTTTAAGGCTTCGGGGCCAAAACATTCAGTACTTC. It is translated as CASSLRLRGQNIQYF.

Concerning this clonotype itself: Sequence at one end of the junction differs from germline and may be a read error. The gene calls are TRBV6-1 and TRBJ2-7, with 8 positions matching TRBD2. Germline V gene sequence: CDR1 MNHNS, CDR2 SASEGT. This CDR3 region has 15 residues. CDR3 nucleotide sequence: TGTGCCAGCAGAGAAGGCGGCGGGGGGTACTACGAGCAGTACTTC. It translates to CASREGGGGYYEQYF.

As for this clonotype: A much larger clone differs by one base, so this may be a read error. The rearrangement joins TRBV12-5 to TRBJ2-2, with a weak D call TRBD1 (6 bases). Looked up from germline, CDR1 is LGHNT and CDR2 is FRNRAP. The CDR3 totals 17 residues. CDR3 DNA: TGTGTTAGTGGTGTATATGGGGGCCTGGGGGTGACCGGGGAGCTGTTTTTT. It encodes CVSGVYGGLGVTGELFF.

This chain joins TRBV12-3 or TRBV12-4 and TRBJ2-1, with 8 bases that match TRBD2. This CDR3 is built from 15 residues. V was pared by 6 bases and J by 8 bases, with 12 bases of the junction left unmatched. The CDR3 nucleotides read TGTGCCAGCAGGGTATCGGGAGGGAGAATCGATGAGCAGTTCTTC. Encoded protein: CASRVSGGRIDEQFF.

This rearrangement joins TRBV6-5 to TRBJ2-5; D ambiguous. TRBJ2-7 explains the end of the DNA better; the J call may be wrong. CDR3 size: 15 residues. Germline loops: CDR1 MNHEY, CDR2 SVGAGI. CDR3 loop: CASSYSTVRSNEQYF. CDR3 DNA: TGTGCCAGCAGTTACTCGACCGTCAGGTCCAACGAGCAGTACTTC.

The V gene is TRBV2, the J gene TRBJ2-2; D gene unclear. V lost 7 bases and J lost 5, with 11 bases in between. The CDR3 runs to 13 residues. Germline CDR1 is SNHLY and CDR2 is FYNNEI. CDR3 sequence reads: CASIRTRTGELFF. CDR3 nucleotides: TGTGCCAGCATCCGAACCCGGACCGGGGAGCTGTTTTTT.

This clonotype was picked up a small number of times. This chain connects TRBV11-2 to TRBJ2-3; TRBD2 matches at 8 bases. V lost 1 base to trimming and J lost 6 bases; unmatched junction nucleotides: 6. This CDR3 spans 15 amino acids. The germline V gene encodes CDR1 SGHAT and CDR2 FQNNGV. The CDR3 spells CASSLAAGGMDTQYF. The CDR3 region has the DNA TGTGCCAGCAGCTTAGCGGCGGGGGGTATGGATACGCAGTATTTT. The full variable domain, with the rest looked up from reference TRBV11-2 and TRBJ2-3, is EAGVAQSPRYKIIEKRQSVAFWCNPISGHATLYWYQQILGQGPKLLIQFQNNGVVDDSQLPKDRFSAERLKGVDSTLKIQPAKLEDSAVYLCASSLAAGGMDTQYFGPGTRLTVL.

This chain connects TRBV20-1 to TRBJ2-5, with D maybe TRBD1 (7 bases). The DNA end favors TRBJ2-7, so the J call may be wrong. Per the germline V gene, CDR1 is DFQATT and CDR2 is SNEGSKA (reference sequence). The CDR3 consists of 15 residues. CDR3: CSASNPQGGGYEQYF. As DNA, the CDR3 is TGCAGTGCTAGTAACCCCCAGGGGGGTGGGTACGAGCAGTACTTC.

This clonotype appeared a few times. The V call is TRBV12-3 or TRBV12-4, the J call TRBJ2-5, with a possible D match to TRBD1 (8 bases). The CDR3 is 15 amino acids. V was clipped by 5 bases and J by 11 bases, with 24 bases between them. The CDR3 DNA reads TGTGCCAGCAGTGATTCCGAACGACAGGGGAGGGGGCAGTACTTC. Translated: CASSDSERQGRGQYF.

This clonotype was counted ten times or more. The chain uses TRBV6-5 and TRBJ2-7; 12 nucleotides agree with TRBD1. The CDR3 loop spans 14 amino acids. Trimming cost V 4 bases and J 9 bases; bases outside gene matches: 7. Germline V lookup: CDR1 MNHEY, CDR2 SVGAGI. This CDR3 is CASSSGQGAQGQYF. CDR3 in DNA: TGTGCCAGCAGTTCGGGACAGGGGGCGCAAGGGCAGTACTTC.

Only a few counts were recorded for this clonotype. CDR3 bases: TGTGCCAGCAAGTACACGAGCTCCTACGAGCAGTACTTC. Translating it yields CASKYTSSYEQYF. This chain connects TRBV6-2 or TRBV6-3 to TRBJ2-7; the D is unclear. The V gene lost 7 bases and the J gene lost 0 bases, with 10 bases spanning the gap. The V gene's germline CDR1 is MNHEY and CDR2 SVGEGT. The CDR3 spans 13 residues.

The chain couples TRBV20-1 to TRBJ2-3; D unclear. In germline, CDR1 is DFQATT, CDR2 SNEGSKA (reference sequence). Deletions cut 2 bases from V and 5 bases from J, with 8 bases between. This CDR3 spans 12 amino acids. The CDR3 nucleotides read TGCAGTGCTAGACAGATCCAAGATACGCAGTATTTT. This encodes CSARQIQDTQYF.

This clonotype showed up just a few times. CDR3 nucleotide sequence: TGTGCCAGCAGCTTACGGGCCGTTCTAGCGGGGGATACGCAGTATTTT. Amino acids: CASSLRAVLAGDTQYF. The rearrangement joins TRBV7-2 to TRBJ2-3; 9 bases align to TRBD2. The CDR3 has 16 amino acids. Germline V gives CDR1 SGHTA, CDR2 FQGNSA. The ends lost 2 bases at V and 6 bases at J; junction bases unmatched: 9.

The rearrangement uses TRBV7-2 and TRBJ2-2; possibly TRBD2 for D (6 bases). Germline CDR1 is SGHTA and CDR2 is FQGNSA. V was clipped by 5 bases and J by 0 bases, with 19 bases between them. The CDR3 totals 18 residues. CDR3 coding DNA: TGTGCCAGCAGCCCACGCGGAGTGAGCGGGCCGAACACCGGGGAGCTGTTTTTT. Translated: CASSPRGVSGPNTGELFF.

The V gene is TRBV20-1, the J gene TRBJ2-3; 7 bases are shared with TRBD2. Trimming removed 6 bases from V and 4 bases from J; junction bases left unmatched: 7. Germline assignment: CDR1 DFQATT and CDR2 SNEGSKA (reference sequence). This CDR3 contains 13 residues. CDR3 loop: CSAVSSGADTQYF. The CDR3 nucleotides read TGCAGTGCCGTTTCGAGCGGGGCAGATACGCAGTATTTT.